This TCR beta chain stems from a study of blood T cells in healthy people across ages. A second PCR, run for about 6 to 12 cycles, used a sample-barcoded 5' primer plus a J-beta primer mix. TCRdb re-called the 5' RACE reads through MiXCR, storing one row per CDR3 protein. The sample has fewer than 800,000 distinct CDR3 sequences; just under 25% are singletons. The V gene's germline CDR1 is MDHEN and CDR2 SYDVKM. This CDR3 is built from 15 residues. V shed 5 bases and J shed 2 bases, with 14 bases lying between them. Separately, the same data were catalogued under a study of T cells of mothers and their children. As reported in that work: All donors were healthy and Caucasian; they were a few mothers and their six children.

The chain employs TRBV28 and TRBJ2-3; a possible D gene is TRBD2 (6 bases). This TCR came from a boy younger than 18 in good health. Specimen: blood. This CDR3 is CASSLGVDYTDTQYF. In DNA, the CDR3 is TGTGCCAGCAGTCTAGGAGTGGACTACACAGATACGCAGTATTTT.